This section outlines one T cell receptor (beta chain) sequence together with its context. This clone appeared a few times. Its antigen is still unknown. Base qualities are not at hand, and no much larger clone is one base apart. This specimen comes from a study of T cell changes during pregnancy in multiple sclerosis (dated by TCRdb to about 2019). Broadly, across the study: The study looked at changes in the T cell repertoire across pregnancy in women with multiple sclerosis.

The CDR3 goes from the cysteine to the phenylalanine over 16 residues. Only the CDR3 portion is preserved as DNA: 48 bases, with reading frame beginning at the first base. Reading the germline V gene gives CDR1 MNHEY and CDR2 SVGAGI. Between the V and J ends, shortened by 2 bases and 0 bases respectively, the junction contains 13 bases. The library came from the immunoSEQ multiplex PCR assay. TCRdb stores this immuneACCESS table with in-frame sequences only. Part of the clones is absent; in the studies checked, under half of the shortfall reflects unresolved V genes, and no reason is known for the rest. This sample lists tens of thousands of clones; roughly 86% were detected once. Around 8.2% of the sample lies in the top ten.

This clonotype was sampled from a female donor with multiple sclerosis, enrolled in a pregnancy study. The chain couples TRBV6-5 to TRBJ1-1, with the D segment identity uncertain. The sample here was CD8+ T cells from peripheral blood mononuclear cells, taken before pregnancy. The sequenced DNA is TGTGCCAGCAGTTACGACCGACGGAGGATGAACACTGAAGCTTTCTTT. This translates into CASSYDRRRMNTEAFF.